What follows describes a single T cell receptor (beta chain). The antigen is undetermined. The germline V gene has CDR1 SGHTA and CDR2 FQGNSA. This CDR3 region has 16 residues. The V segment lost 5 bases and the J segment 2 bases; nucleotides outside the gene matches: 10. The method was immunoSEQ multiplex PCR; TCRdb's version includes in-frame clones alone and lacks a portion of them. This table has about 24,000 clones, around 82% appearing once. The data were taken from a study of T cells in localized non-small cell lung cancer. Study-level points and caveats: A median approximately 61 of the top 100 tumor clones appeared in adjacent lung.

The chain carries TRBV7-2 and TRBJ1-2; 8 positions agree with TRBD1. The clonotype was recovered from a man between 40 and 70 years old with stage II lung adenocarcinoma. The sample in question was PBMCs, obtained before any cancer treatment. In DNA form, the CDR3 reads TGTGCCAGCAGCCCATGGGCGGCAGGGGGCAACTATGGCTACACCTTC. Translating gives CASSPWAAGGNYGYTF.